The clone carrying this T cell receptor (beta chain) appeared a few times. Its antigen is not identified. The CDR3 is made up of 14 amino acids. The V gene lost 4 bases and the J gene lost 3 bases, with 13 bases spanning the gap. Germline V lookup: CDR1 MNHEY, CDR2 SVGAGI. The sample comes from a study of blood T cells in healthy people across ages. Through a sample-barcoded 5' primer and a J-beta primer mix, a second PCR was run for roughly 7 to 12 cycles. A single record per CDR3 protein comes from TCRdb applying MiXCR to the 5' RACE reads. The table shows some 1.6 million distinct CDR3 sequences, with 30% to 40% occurring only once. Regarding the study as a whole: Donor CMV status, an unknown factor, possibly confounded changes in expanded clonotypes.

Sequencing was done on a sample of blood. J is TRBJ2-7 and V is TRBV6-5, with D perhaps matching TRBD1 (5 bases). The TCR comes from a woman aged 25 to 39 in good health. The CDR3 protein is CASSWRQLDYEQYF. CDR3 sequence (DNA): TGTGCCAGCAGTTGGAGACAGCTAGACTACGAGCAGTACTTC.